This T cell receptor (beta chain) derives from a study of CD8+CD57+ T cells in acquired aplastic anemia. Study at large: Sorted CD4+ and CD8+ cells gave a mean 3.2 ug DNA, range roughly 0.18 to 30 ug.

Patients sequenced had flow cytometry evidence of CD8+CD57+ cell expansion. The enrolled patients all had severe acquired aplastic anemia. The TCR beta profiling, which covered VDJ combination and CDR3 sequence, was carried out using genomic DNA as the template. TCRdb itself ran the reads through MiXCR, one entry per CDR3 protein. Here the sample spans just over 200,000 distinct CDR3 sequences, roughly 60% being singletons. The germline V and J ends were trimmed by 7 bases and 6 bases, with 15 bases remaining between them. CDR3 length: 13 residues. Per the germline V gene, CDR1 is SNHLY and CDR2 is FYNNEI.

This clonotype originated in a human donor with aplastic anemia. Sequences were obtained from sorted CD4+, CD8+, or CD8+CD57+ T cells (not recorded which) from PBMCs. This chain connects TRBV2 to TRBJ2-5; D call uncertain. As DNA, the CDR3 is TGTGCCAGCACCATGAATTATGGGCAGACCCAGTACTTC. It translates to CASTMNYGQTQYF.